This T cell receptor (beta chain) was sequenced in a study of cytomegalovirus exposure and HLA in healthy donors. Findings of the study overall: In a later analysis, TCR association rates varied by HLA locus: DRB1 most, HLA-C fewest.

CDR1 and CDR2 (germline): ENHRY, SYGVKD. The CDR3 covers 15 residues. The V and J ends lost 2 bases and 6 bases, in that order; junction bases with no gene match: 4. As for this clone: Its antigen remains unidentified.

PCR used 60 Vbeta primers and 13 Jbeta primers. Data came from immunoSEQ multiplex PCR; TCRdb stores just in-frame clones and leaves some out. The sample carries about 62,000 clones, 70% to 90% recorded once. The TCR comes from a woman between 25 and 40 years old in good health and CMV-seronegative. The J gene is TRBJ2-1, the V gene TRBV10-3; 10 nucleotides align to TRBD1. The sequenced sample was PBMCs. CDR3: CAISEEDRGLNEQFF. CDR3 bases: TGTGCCATCAGTGAGGAAGACAGGGGGCTCAATGAGCAGTTCTTC.